This T cell receptor (beta chain) was sequenced for a study of cytomegalovirus exposure and HLA in healthy donors. Study observations and caveats: In a later analysis, across HLA loci, associated TCR counts were highest for DRB1, lowest for HLA-C. In presence/absence analyses, roughly uniform sequencing depth across donors was assumed. TCR beta sequences numbering more than 15,000 were associated with HLA alleles at 0.05 false discovery rate in a later analysis. It was only CMV serostatus that was available as immune exposure information.

This PCR relied on a set of 60 Vbeta primers and 13 Jbeta primers. Profiling relied on immunoSEQ multiplex PCR, and the TCRdb table lists in-frame clones only, not all of them. This table has 150,000 or so clones, approximately 70% appearing once. Germline V lookup: CDR1 SEHNR, CDR2 FQNEAQ (reference sequence). With V trimmed by 0 bases and J by 4 bases, 15 bases remained unmatched. The CDR3 contains 18 residues. Concerning this clone itself: The antigen is not known.

This chain links TRBV7-9 with TRBJ2-7; 7 bases are a match to TRBD1. This TCR was recovered from an older woman in good health and CMV-seropositive. Sequences were obtained from PBMCs. This CDR3 reads CASSLASGTVTTFYEQYF. For the CDR3, the DNA is TGTGCCAGCAGCTTAGCCTCCGGGACAGTGACAACCTTTTACGAGCAGTACTTC.